The 23 T cell receptor beta chains presented below share a single source sample, sequenced in a study of early T cells in non-severe SARS-CoV-2 infection. TCRdb reanalysed the 5' RACE reads using MiXCR and keeps one entry per CDR3 protein. This sample yields some 75,000 distinct CDR3 sequences, of which roughly an eighth are seen a single time; approximately 1.5% belongs to the top ten. Sequencing input: whole blood. These receptors all stem from an adult who was a healthcare worker with PCR-confirmed SARS-CoV-2 infection or an uninfected control (not recorded which).

This clonotype was observed a few times. V and J are TRBV3-1 and TRBJ1-6; tentative D call: TRBD1 (6 bases). This CDR3 has 15 residues. CDR1 is LGHDT and CDR2 is YNNKEL in the germline V gene (reference sequence). V shed 3 bases and J shed 7 bases, with 13 bases lying between them. This CDR3 reads CASSHGEGGNSPLHF. The CDR3 DNA is TGTGCCAGCAGCCATGGTGAGGGGGGGAATTCACCCCTCCACTTT.

In this sample, this clonotype turned up a few times. The gene calls are TRBV3-1 and TRBJ2-1; 8 nucleotides agree with TRBD1. Germline lookup yields CDR1 LGHDT and CDR2 YNNKEL (reference sequence). V lost 3 bases, J lost 8 bases, and 9 bases stayed unmatched. The CDR3 extends over 15 amino acids. The CDR3 is CASSQRRQGAHEQFF. The DNA for the CDR3 is TGTGCCAGCAGCCAGCGTCGCCAGGGGGCTCATGAGCAGTTCTTC.

This clonotype was seen at least ten times. This chain joins TRBV29-1 and TRBJ1-6; maybe TRBD1 (6 bases). V lost 8 bases and J 10 bases, leaving 15 bases between the germline ends. Germline lookup yields CDR1 SQVTM and CDR2 ANQGSEA. This CDR3 is 12 amino acids long. CDR3 sequence reads: CSPQVGGSPLHF. In DNA form, the CDR3 reads TGCAGCCCTCAGGTCGGGGGCTCACCCCTCCACTTT.

This clonotype was seen at least ten times. The chain joins TRBV11-2 to TRBJ2-7; a weak D match, TRBD2 (6 bases). This CDR3 region has 13 residues. V lost 5 bases and J lost 2, with 10 bases in between. CDR1 SGHAT and CDR2 FQNNGV come from the germline V gene. CDR3 DNA sequence: TGTGCCAGCAGCATTGGACTAACCTACGAGCAGTACTTC. This encodes CASSIGLTYEQYF.

The table lists this clonotype with a few counts. The J gene is TRBJ1-4, the V gene TRBV29-1, with D possibly TRBD1 on 6 matching bases. The germline V gene encodes CDR1 SQVTM and CDR2 ANQGSEA. V lost 7 bases and J lost 5, with 23 bases in between. The CDR3 runs to 16 residues. The CDR3 is CSAADRNPFANEKLFF. The CDR3 nucleotides are TGCAGCGCCGCAGACAGGAACCCGTTCGCAAATGAAAAACTGTTTTTT.

In its sample, this clonotype was seen many times. The rearrangement joins TRBV7-2 to TRBJ2-7; D remains unclear. V dropped 2 bases and J dropped 7 bases, with 9 bases sitting between them. There are 12 residues in the CDR3. Germline V CDR1 and CDR2: SGHTA, FQGNSA. This chain's CDR3 is CASSLLSGEQYF. The CDR3 region has the DNA TGTGCCAGCAGCTTACTTTCCGGGGAGCAGTACTTC.

This clonotype has more than one count but fewer than ten. The chain's CDR3 is CASSLNAGLAETQYF. The CDR3 region has the DNA TGTGCCAGCAGTCTAAACGCTGGACTAGCGGAGACCCAGTACTTC. The rearrangement uses TRBV5-5 and TRBJ2-5, with 9 bases fitting TRBD2. The CDR3 runs to 15 residues. V shed 5 bases and J 5 bases; nucleotides not matched to a gene: 10. Germline V CDR1 and CDR2: SGHKS, YYEKEE (reference sequence). Looking up the rest from reference TRBV5-5 and TRBJ2-5 gives the full variable domain: DAGVTQSPTHLIKTRGQQVTLRCSPISGHKSVSWYQQVLGQGPQFIFQYYEKEERGRGNFPDRFSARQFPNYSSELNVNALLLGDSALYLCASSLNAGLAETQYFGPGTRLLVL.

This chain uses TRBV27 with TRBJ1-5; D gene uncertain. There are 9 residues in the CDR3. CDR1 is MNHEY, CDR2 SMNVEV, per germline (reference sequence). In DNA form, the CDR3 reads TGTCCAAGCAATCAGCCCCAGCATTTT. Translating gives CPSNQPQHF.

This clonotype was seen many times. The J gene is TRBJ1-2, the V gene TRBV29-1, with 11 positions matching TRBD1. The germline gives CDR1 SQVTM, CDR2 ANQGSEA. The CDR3 has 12 residues. The V gene end was trimmed by 6 bases and the J gene end by 7 bases; junction bases not matched to a gene: 4. This chain's CDR3 is CSVWDRGFGYTF. CDR3 in DNA: TGCAGCGTGTGGGACAGGGGGTTTGGCTACACCTTC.

This clonotype was seen ten or more times. This sequence joins TRBV7-9 and TRBJ1-1; TRBD1 aligns across 7 bases. After removal of 6 bases from V and 1 base from J, the junction contained 11 bases not matched to a gene. The length of the CDR3 is 16 residues. Germline V gene lookup returns CDR1 SEHNR and CDR2 FQNEAQ (reference sequence). CDR3: CASRGWGQRENTEAFF. The CDR3, as DNA: TGTGCCAGCAGGGGGTGGGGACAGAGGGAGAACACTGAAGCTTTCTTT.

This clonotype was observed a handful of times. The J gene is TRBJ2-1, the V gene TRBV6-1; no clear D. Trimming took 2 bases from V and 0 from J, leaving 8 bases between them. The length of the CDR3 is 15 residues. Germline V lookup: CDR1 MNHNS, CDR2 SASEGT. Here the CDR3 reads CASSESGSSYNEQFF. The CDR3 region has the DNA TGTGCCAGCAGTGAATCTGGGTCCTCCTACAATGAGCAGTTCTTC.

The V and J genes are TRBV19 and TRBJ1-2, with D unclear. V was shortened by 5 bases and J by 5 bases, with 9 bases between the two germline ends. CDR1 LNHDA and CDR2 SQIVND come from the germline V gene (reference sequence). The CDR3 totals 12 residues. The CDR3 region has the DNA TGTGCCAGTAGTCCGGGATTTTATGGCTACACCTTC. It specifies CASSPGFYGYTF.

Ten or more counts support this clonotype. CDR3 nucleotides: TGTGCCAGCAGCCCATCCCCCACCGATACCGGGGCCAGGGCCGGGGAGCTGTTTTTT. Translating gives CASSPSPTDTGARAGELFF. This chain joins TRBV7-9 and TRBJ2-2; TRBD1 or TRBD2 may be the D gene (5 bases each). The CDR3 consists of 19 residues. Trimming left V 5 bases short and J 6 bases short, with 28 bases between. Per the germline V gene, CDR1 is SEHNR and CDR2 is FQNEAQ (reference sequence).

The CDR3 loop is CAWSRPGGNYQPQHF. CDR3 DNA: TGTGCCTGGAGTAGACCCGGGGGGAATTATCAGCCCCAGCATTTT. The chain uses TRBV30 and TRBJ1-5; TRBD1 might be the D (5 bases). The CDR3 length is 15 residues. The germline gives CDR1 GTSNPN, CDR2 SVGIG (reference sequence). The V gene lost 2 bases and the J gene lost 5 bases, with 16 bases spanning the gap.

The V gene is TRBV4-3, the J gene TRBJ1-2; 12 bases map to TRBD1. This CDR3 is built from 15 residues. V was pared by 4 bases and J by 2 bases, with 2 bases of the junction left unmatched. Looked up from germline, CDR1 is LGHNA and CDR2 is YSLEER. CDR3 sequence: CASSRGQGANYGYTF. In nucleotides, the CDR3 is TGCGCCAGCAGCCGGGGACAGGGGGCGAACTATGGCTACACCTTC.

The rearrangement joins TRBV15 to TRBJ2-3, with D maybe TRBD2 (6 bases). There are 18 residues in the CDR3. Trimming cost V 1 base and J 0 bases, with 17 bases left between them. Germline V lookup: CDR1 LNHNV, CDR2 YYDKDF (reference sequence). CDR3 residues: CATSRGGRTDSSTDTQYF. CDR3 DNA sequence: TGTGCCACCAGCAGAGGTGGGAGGACGGACTCAAGCACAGATACGCAGTATTTT.

The table lists this clonotype with many counts. V and J are TRBV10-3 and TRBJ2-5; TRBD2 matches at 7 bases. The CDR3 totals 14 residues. Germline CDR1 ENHRY, CDR2 SYGVKD. J gave up 1 base and V 8 bases, and 7 bases lay outside the gene matches. DNA of the CDR3: TGTGCCATCTCGAGCGGGGAGTCCCAAGAGACCCAGTACTTC. It codes for CAISSGESQETQYF.

The table lists this clonotype with a few counts. The chain carries TRBV7-9 and TRBJ2-3; TRBD2 might be the D (6 bases). This CDR3 comprises 16 residues. With 6 bases removed from V and 2 bases from J, the gap between germline ends came to 18 bases. CDR1 is SEHNR, CDR2 FQNEAQ, per germline (reference sequence). In nucleotides, the CDR3 is TGTGCCAGCAGGCGATTCGGGACTTTGAACACAGATACGCAGTATTTT. Its protein product is CASRRFGTLNTDTQYF.

The rearrangement joins TRBV5-1 to TRBJ1-6; tentatively, D is TRBD1 (5 bases). The CDR3 is 13 amino acids. Germline CDR1 SGHRS, CDR2 YFSETQ. Trimming shortened V by 0 bases and J by 14 bases, and 12 bases separated the two germline ends. CDR3 in amino acids: CASSLAGLSTLHF. CDR3 bases: TGCGCCAGCAGCTTGGCAGGGCTCAGCACCCTCCACTTT.

The chain joins TRBV6-2 or TRBV6-3 to TRBJ2-7, with D tentatively TRBD2 (6 bases). This CDR3 region has 15 residues. V was clipped by 7 bases and J by 3 bases, with 19 bases between them. Germline V gene data show CDR1 as MNHEY and CDR2 as SVGEGT. The CDR3 sequence: CASKGVAELGYEQYF. The DNA of the CDR3 is TGTGCCAGCAAAGGCGTAGCGGAATTGGGCTACGAGCAGTACTTC.

Notes on this clonotype: This could be a read error, since a much larger clone is one nucleotide away. The chain has TRBV29-1 and TRBJ1-2; 8 bases align to TRBD1. This CDR3 comprises 13 residues. CDR1 SQVTM and CDR2 ANQGSEA come from the germline V gene. The J segment lost 8 bases and the V segment lost 3 bases, leaving 8 bases of the junction unmatched. The CDR3 nucleotides are TGCAGCGTTGATGCAGGGGGCTCACGGGGCTACACCTTC. This translates into CSVDAGGSRGYTF.

About this clonotype: A junction end diverges from the germline sequence, so it may reflect a read error. The chain employs TRBV10-3 and TRBJ2-7; D remains ambiguous. CDR3 length: 9 amino acids. CDR1 and CDR2 from the germline V gene are ENHRY and SYGVKD. The CDR3 loop is CLPLDEQYF. CDR3 nucleotide sequence: TGCCTACCCCTGGACGAGCAGTACTTC.

This clonotype was counted between two and nine times. The chain employs TRBV28 and TRBJ2-5; D uncertain. CDR3 length: 13 amino acids. CDR1 is MDHEN, CDR2 SYDVKM, per germline. With 6 bases removed from V and 1 base from J, the gap between germline ends came to 9 bases. The CDR3 nucleotides read TGTGCCAGCAGCCACGATATCCAAGAGACCCAGTACTTC. Translating gives CASSHDIQETQYF.